This paragraph reports one T cell receptor beta chain. The entry originates in a study of blood T cell repertoires in COVID-19. At the level of the study: Samples taken during acute and convalescent COVID-19 were collected in the United States, Italy and Spain. T cells, B-cell-depleted T cells, or PBMCs provided the cDNA or gDNA that served as material.

Authors' processing steps: Quantification of nucleated cells was approximated via reference gene primer amplification. Some clones are missing from TCRdb's copy, which holds only in-frame ones; the method was immunoSEQ multiplex PCR. V and J calls and clone size follow that table, whereas D and trimming were derived from the DNA. The table shows approximately 94,000 clones, with approximately 80% occurring only once. The specimen was peripheral blood. This receptor was taken from a man in his fifties or sixties with acute or convalescent COVID-19.

The CDR3 sequence: CATSIGVTQPQHF. In nucleotides, the CDR3 is TGTGCCACCAGCATCGGGGTAACTCAGCCCCAGCATTTT. This chain joins TRBV15 and TRBJ1-5, with D unclear. V was cut by 4 bases and J by 6 bases, with 10 bases left in between. Germline V gives CDR1 LNHNV, CDR2 YYDKDF (reference sequence). The CDR3 sequence is 13 residues long.